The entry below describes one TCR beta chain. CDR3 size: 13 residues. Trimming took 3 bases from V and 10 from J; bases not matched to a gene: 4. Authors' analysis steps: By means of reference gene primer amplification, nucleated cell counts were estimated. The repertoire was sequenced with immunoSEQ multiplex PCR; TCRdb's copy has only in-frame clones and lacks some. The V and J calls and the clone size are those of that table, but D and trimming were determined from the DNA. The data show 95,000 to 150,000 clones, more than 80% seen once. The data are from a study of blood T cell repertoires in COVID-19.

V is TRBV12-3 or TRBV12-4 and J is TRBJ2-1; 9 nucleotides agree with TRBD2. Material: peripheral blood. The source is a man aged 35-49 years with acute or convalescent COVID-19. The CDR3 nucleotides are TGTGCCAGCAGTTTGCTGCTAGCGGGAGAGCAGTTCTTC. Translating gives CASSLLLAGEQFF.